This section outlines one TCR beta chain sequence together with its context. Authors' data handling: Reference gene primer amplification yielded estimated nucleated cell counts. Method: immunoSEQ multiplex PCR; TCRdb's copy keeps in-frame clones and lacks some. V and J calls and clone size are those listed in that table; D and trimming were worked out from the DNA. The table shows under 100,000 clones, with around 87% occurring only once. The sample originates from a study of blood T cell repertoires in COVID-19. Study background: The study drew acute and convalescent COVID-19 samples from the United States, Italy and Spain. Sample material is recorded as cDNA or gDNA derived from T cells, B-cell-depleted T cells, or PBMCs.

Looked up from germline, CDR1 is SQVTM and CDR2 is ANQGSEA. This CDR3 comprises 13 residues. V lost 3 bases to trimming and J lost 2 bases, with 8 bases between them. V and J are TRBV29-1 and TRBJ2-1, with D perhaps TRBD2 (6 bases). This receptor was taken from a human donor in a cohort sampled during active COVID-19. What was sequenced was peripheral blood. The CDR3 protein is CSVDGGAYNEQFF. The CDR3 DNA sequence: TGCAGCGTTGACGGGGGAGCCTACAATGAGCAGTTCTTC.